This section outlines one T cell receptor beta chain sequence together with its context. Repertoires were sampled repeatedly during chemoradiotherapy. The data were obtained in a study of chemoradiotherapy in HPV16-positive cancers. The CDR3 loop spans 14 amino acids. Germline assignment: CDR1 PRHDT and CDR2 FYEKMQ (reference sequence). Between the trimmed V and J ends, which lost 5 bases and 3 bases, there was a span of 10 bases. This table comes from immunoSEQ multiplex PCR, and its TCRdb copy is limited to in-frame clones, with some not included. The sample carries 5,000 to 8,000 clones, more than 80% recorded once.

This chain links TRBV13 with TRBJ1-4; D gene unclear. Sequencing was performed on blood, taken from a patient who underwent chemoradiotherapy. The source is a human donor with HPV-associated anogenital cancer. The CDR3 protein is CASSTKVANEKLFF. CDR3 bases: TGTGCCAGCAGCACGAAAGTAGCTAATGAAAAACTGTTTTTT.